This entry lists 3 T cell receptor beta chains sequenced from one sample in a study of blood T cell repertoires in COVID-19. Here immunoSEQ multiplex PCR was the method, and the copy in TCRdb shows in-frame clones only, minus some. The table includes around 200,000 clones, about 87% detected once. The sample taken for sequencing was PBMCs or T cells enriched from blood (not recorded which). Receptors originate from a man aged 18 to 30 with acute COVID-19.

V usage is TRBV10-3 and J usage is TRBJ2-1; D gene unclear. The length of the CDR3 is 15 residues. The germline CDR1 and CDR2 sequences are ENHRY and SYGVKD. V dropped 0 bases and J dropped 15 bases, with 21 bases sitting between them. The CDR3 protein is CAISESPWRRGWLFF. CDR3 DNA sequence: TGTGCCATCAGTGAGTCTCCCTGGCGGAGAGGATGGTTGTTCTTC.

Comment on this clone: The junction does not match germline at one end; this may be a read error. V gene TRBV18 combines with J gene TRBJ2-7; D is possibly TRBD2 (6 bases). CDR3 length: 12 residues. In germline, CDR1 is KGHSH, CDR2 LQKENI. CDR3 sequence: CASSSGRWELDF. The CDR3, as DNA: TGTGCCAGCTCATCGGGGAGGTGGGAGTTAGACTTC. Combining the CDR3 with reference TRBV18 and TRBJ2-7 gives the whole variable domain NAGVMQNPRHLVRRRGQEARLRCSPMKGHSHVYWYRQLPEEGLKFMVYLQKENIIDESGMPKERFSAEFPKEGPSILRIQQVVRGDSAAYFCASSSGRWELDFGPGTRLTVT.

This chain uses TRBV10-2 with TRBJ1-6; D ambiguous. Germline V gives CDR1 WSHSY, CDR2 SAAADI. V was clipped by 0 bases and J by 5 bases, with 8 bases between them. The CDR3 totals 15 residues. Here the CDR3 DNA reads TGCGCCAGCAGTGAGTCGTTTCTAAATAATTCACCCCTCCACTTT. Encoded protein: CASSESFLNNSPLHF.